This is a list of T cell receptor beta chains from one sample in a study of CD8+ T cells in alopecia areata. Clones were read by immunoSEQ multiplex PCR, and TCRdb kept only the in-frame ones, dropping some. The sample includes about 180,000 clones, about 53% of them seen just once. Sequenced here: CD8+ T cells sorted from blood, sampled at week 24, from a patient treated with tofacitinib. The source of these receptors is a human donor with alopecia areata. Each CDR3 is given with its conserved first and last residue. D genes are given only for firm matches. Some rows mark clone size as missing; the rest say once, few, many or name a class of expanded clone.

>-|-|TRBJ1-1|TRBV27
TGTGCCAGCGGGTCGGGGACAACGGGGAACACTGAAGCTTTCTTT
CASGSGTTGNTEAFF
>TRBD1|few|TRBJ1-2|TRBV9
TGTGCCAGCAGCGGATACAGGGGAGCAAACTATGGCTACACCTTC
CASSGYRGANYGYTF
>TRBD1|-|TRBJ2-7|TRBV27
TGTGCCAGCAGCCTGGGACAGGACTTCTCCTACGAGCAGTACTTC
CASSLGQDFSYEQYF
>-|-|TRBJ1-1|TRBV13
TGTGCCAGCAGCTCGAACACTGAAGCTTTCTTT
CASSSNTEAFF
>-|few|TRBJ2-2|TRBV29-1
TGCAGCGTTGAAAGACTTCCGAACACCGGGGAGCTGTTTTTT
CSVERLPNTGELFF
>-|few|TRBJ2-1|TRBV7-2
TGTGCCAGCAACCTCCGAGGCAGCCGGAGCTCCTACAATGAGCAGTTCTTC
CASNLRGSRSSYNEQFF
>-|once|TRBJ2-3|TRBV29-1
TGCAGCGTTGAAGGCTGGGCCGCGTCCGATACGCAGTATTTT
CSVEGWAASDTQYF
>TRBD2|few|TRBJ2-1|TRBV30
TGTGCTTCCTCAGGAGCGGGGGTTCTCAATGAGCAGTTCTTC
CASSGAGVLNEQFF
>TRBD1|few|TRBJ1-1|TRBV30
TGTGCCTGGACTCCAGGGGGGTGGAACACTGAAGCTTTCTTT
CAWTPGGWNTEAFF
>TRBD1|-|TRBJ1-2|TRBV29-1
TGCAGCGTGAACGCAGGGGGCGCGGATGGCTACACCTTC
CSVNAGGADGYTF
>-|-|TRBJ2-7|TRBV7-3
TGTGCCAGCAGCTTCCCTTCCTACGAGCAGTACTTC
CASSFPSYEQYF
>TRBD1|-|TRBJ2-2|TRBV11-1
TGTGCCAGCAGCGCACGGGACAGGAACACCGGGGAGCTGTTTTTT
CASSARDRNTGELFF
>-|few|TRBJ2-3|TRBV19
TGTGCCAGTAGGCATGGGGCAGATACGCAGTATTTT
CASRHGADTQYF
>TRBD2|-|TRBJ2-1|TRBV2
TGTGCCAGCAGTGTTAGTAGCGGGGTTTACAATGAGCAGTTCTTC
CASSVSSGVYNEQFF
>TRBD2|-|TRBJ2-3|TRBV7-6
TGTGCCAGCAGCCCGCGGGGGGCAGATACGCAGTATTTT
CASSPRGADTQYF
>-|-|TRBJ2-3|TRBV5-6
TGTGCCAGCAGCTTGCAATCAAAAGCCTACACAGATACGCAGTATTTT
CASSLQSKAYTDTQYF
>-|few|TRBJ2-5|TRBV13
TGTGCCAGCAGTGAAGCGCACAACCAAGAGACCCAGTACTTC
CASSEAHNQETQYF
>-|few|TRBJ2-3|TRBV9
TGTGCCAGCAGCACAACTAGTATGGCCACAGATACGCAGTATTTT
CASSTTSMATDTQYF
>TRBD2|-|TRBJ2-7|TRBV7-2
TGTGCCAGCAGCAACCTAGGACTAGAGGGCTACGAGCAGTACTTC
CASSNLGLEGYEQYF
>-|-|TRBJ1-1|TRBV2
TGTGCCAGCACGGGGGGCACTGAAGCTTTCTTT
CASTGGTEAFF
>TRBD1|-|TRBJ2-1|TRBV5-6
TGTGCCAGCAGTTTTGGACAGGGCCATGAGCAGTTCTTC
CASSFGQGHEQFF
>-|-|TRBJ2-2|TRBV30
TGTGCCTGGAGTTTCGGCAGCAACACCGGGGAGCTGTTTTTT
CAWSFGSNTGELFF
>TRBD2|-|TRBJ2-1|TRBV4-3
TGCGCCAGCAGCCAAGAGGGACTAGCGGGGGGGAGCTCCTACAATGAGCAGTTCTTC
CASSQEGLAGGSSYNEQFF
>TRBD1|-|TRBJ1-2|TRBV15
TGTGCCACCAGCAGAGTTGCGGGACAGTCAGCGTCCCATGGCTACACCTTC
CATSRVAGQSASHGYTF
>-|-|TRBJ2-3|TRBV2
TGTGCCAGCAGTGAAGTCGGGGGCACAGATACGCAGTATTTT
CASSEVGGTDTQYF
>-|-|TRBJ2-1|TRBV27
TGTGCCACCCGTTGGGGTGGTGAGCAGTTCTTC
CATRWGGEQFF
>-|once|TRBJ2-3|TRBV29-1
TGCAGCGTTGTCCTCACAGATACGCAGTATTTT
CSVVLTDTQYF
>TRBD1|-|TRBJ2-7|TRBV28
TGTGCCAGCAGCCCGACAGGGATGGGTGAGCAGTACTTC
CASSPTGMGEQYF